These 27 T cell receptor beta chains originate from one sample sequenced in a study of T-cell reconstitution after alpha-beta-depleted transplantation in children (dated by TCRdb to 2015 to 2016). The library relied on PCR. Data came from an Illumina HiSeq 2500. TCR libraries were prepared with molecular barcoding, using unique molecular identifiers to normalize TCRbeta repertoire quantification. Using fastp at Q25 and MiXCR, TCRdb reprocessed the public reads and kept productive beta chains. Rows are combined by CDR3 protein, so each entry shows the most common genes and DNA. Present in this sample are 700,000 or so distinct CDR3 sequences, around 14% of which were seen just once. The ten largest account for 0.75% to 0.85% of the sample. This specimen's treatment or condition label, interpreted: allogeneic hematopoietic cell transplantation with graft depleted of TCRalphabeta T cells and CD19 B cells.

Sequences were derived from PBMCs, sampled before TCRalphabeta/CD19-depleted stem cell transplant. These receptors were collected from a girl aged 2 to 10 with congenital amegakaryocytic thrombocytopenia, due to receive a stem cell transplant.

This sequence joins TRBV18 and TRBJ2-7; TRBD1 is a possible D gene (5 bases). The germline CDR1 and CDR2 sequences are KGHSH and LQKENI. This CDR3 comprises 13 residues. V lost 0 bases and J lost 6, with 9 bases in between. The CDR3 DNA is TGTGCCAGCTCACCACCGGTGACAGCCGAGCAGTACTTC. It yields the protein CASSPPVTAEQYF.

This clonotype occurred a few times. J is TRBJ2-7 and V is TRBV7-6; D is possibly TRBD1 (5 bases). CDR1 is SGHVS, CDR2 FNYEAQ, per germline. This CDR3 spans 14 amino acids. Trimming stripped 1 base from V and 5 bases from J, with 12 bases between. The CDR3 DNA reads as TGTGCCAGCAGCTTAGATACAGGTGGTGACGAGCAGTACTTC. Translating it yields CASSLDTGGDEQYF. The full variable domain, completed using reference TRBV7-6 and TRBJ2-7, is GAGVSQSPRYKVTKRGQDVALRCDPISGHVSLYWYRQALGQGPEFLTYFNYEAQQDKSGLPNDRFSAERPEGSISTLTIQRTEQRDSAMYRCASSLDTGGDEQYFGPGTRLTVT.

This clonotype came up many times. The rearrangement uses TRBV12-3 or TRBV12-4 and TRBJ1-1, with a tentative D call TRBD1 (6 bases). The CDR3 totals 13 residues. V lost 5 bases and J lost 0, with 7 bases in between. The DNA of the CDR3 is TGTGCCAGCAGTGGACAGATGAACACTGAAGCTTTCTTT. This gives the protein CASSGQMNTEAFF.

Ten or more counts support this clonotype. V gene TRBV5-1 combines with J gene TRBJ2-3; D is possibly TRBD2 (6 bases). Germline values: CDR1 SGHRS, CDR2 YFSETQ. This CDR3 region has 15 residues. V shed 5 bases and J shed 0 bases, with 13 bases lying between them. The CDR3 DNA is TGCGCCAGCAGTTTTAGCGGAACTAGCACAGATACGCAGTATTTT. Protein product: CASSFSGTSTDTQYF.

To note about this clonotype: The germline gene is not matched at one end of the junction; a read error may be the cause. The chain links TRBV6-1 to TRBJ1-2, with D uncertain. Germline CDR1 MNHNS, CDR2 SASEGT. The CDR3 covers 14 residues. The CDR3: CASSELGQNYGDTF. CDR3 sequence (DNA): TGTGCCAGCAGTGAATTAGGCCAGAACTATGGCGACACCTTC.

This clonotype was observed many times. The rearrangement links TRBV4-1 to TRBJ2-1, with a possible D match to TRBD2 (6 bases). V was clipped by 3 bases and J by 0 bases, with 18 bases between them. Germline CDR1 reads MGHRA; CDR2 reads YSYEKL. This CDR3 has 18 residues. CDR3 DNA sequence: TGCGCCAGCAGCCAGATGGGCGTCGCGGGGAGCTCCTACAATGAGCAGTTCTTC. Amino acid sequence: CASSQMGVAGSSYNEQFF.

This clonotype was counted between two and nine times. V gene TRBV6-1 combines with J gene TRBJ1-5, with TRBD1 matching 8 bases. In germline, CDR1 is MNHNS, CDR2 SASEGT. V was pared by 5 bases and J by 2 bases, with 11 bases of the junction left unmatched. CDR3 length: 17 amino acids. CDR3 DNA sequence: TGTGCCAGCAGTCTTAACCTCAGGGGGCAAGGCAATCAGCCCCAGCATTTT. As protein: CASSLNLRGQGNQPQHF.

This clonotype was observed a few times. The chain carries TRBV7-9 and TRBJ1-2; a weak D match, TRBD1 (5 bases). Trimming took off 2 bases at V and 6 bases at J, with 16 bases between the two ends. The CDR3 has 15 residues. Per the germline V gene, CDR1 is SEHNR and CDR2 is FQNEAQ (reference sequence). The CDR3 bases are TGTGCCAGCAGCTTAATGATAAGCAGGGCGGATGGCTACACCTTC. It translates to CASSLMISRADGYTF.

This clonotype was picked up many times. V usage is TRBV28 and J usage is TRBJ2-3, with D hard to call. Germline CDR1 reads MDHEN; CDR2 reads SYDVKM. The V gene lost 3 bases and the J gene lost 5 bases, with 18 bases spanning the gap. The CDR3 is 16 amino acids. DNA of the CDR3: TGTGCCAGCAGTTTGGTCCCCAGGCCACTGGTAGATACGCAGTATTTT. Its protein product is CASSLVPRPLVDTQYF.

In its sample, this clonotype was seen many times. This chain connects TRBV20-1 to TRBJ2-1; 9 nucleotides align to TRBD2. Germline V CDR1 and CDR2: DFQATT, SNEGSKA (reference sequence). There are 14 residues in the CDR3. V was clipped by 4 bases and J by 8 bases; unmatched bases: 9. CDR3 in DNA: TGCAGTGCTAAAGGGACTAGCATAGATTATGAGCAGTTCTTC. It yields the protein CSAKGTSIDYEQFF.

This clonotype has just a few counts. The J gene is TRBJ2-1, the V gene TRBV30; perhaps TRBD1 as D (6 bases). CDR1 GTSNPN and CDR2 SVGIG come from the germline V gene (reference sequence). V lost 0 bases to trimming and J lost 6 bases, with 21 bases between them. This CDR3 is 17 amino acids long. DNA of the CDR3: TGTGCCTGGAGTGTTTTGACAGGTGACGCGGACCGCAATGAGCAGTTCTTC. Its translation: CAWSVLTGDADRNEQFF.

A note on this clonotype: This may be a read error, as it is one base from a much larger clone. The gene calls are TRBV11-2 and TRBJ2-1, with D unclear. The CDR3 extends over 14 amino acids. The V gene's germline CDR1 is SGHAT and CDR2 FQNNGV. Trimming shortened V by 5 bases and J by 0 bases, and 8 bases separated the two germline ends. The DNA of the CDR3 is TGTGCCAGCAGCCGGGTGAGCTCCTACAATGAGCAGTTCTTC. It specifies CASSRVSSYNEQFF.

V gene TRBV21-1 combines with J gene TRBJ2-1; the D segment call TRBD2 is taken from the table without a DNA check. TRBV21-1 has pseudogene status. CDR3 size: 17 residues. The CDR3 reads CASSKGLAGGIYNEQFF. CDR3 in DNA: TGTGCCAGCAGCAAAGGACTAGCGGGAGGGATATACAATGAGCAGTTCTTC.

This clonotype was picked up many times. J is TRBJ2-5 and V is TRBV20-1, with 10 bases that match TRBD2. Trimming at V came to 3 bases and at J to 5 bases, leaving 9 bases not matched to a gene. The CDR3 runs to 15 residues. The germline gives CDR1 DFQATT, CDR2 SNEGSKA (reference sequence). CDR3 residues: CSASLASGSGETQYF. DNA of the CDR3: TGCAGTGCTAGCCTGGCTAGCGGGAGTGGTGAGACCCAGTACTTC.

The chain carries TRBV14 and TRBJ2-1; D is unclear. Trimming pared 1 base from V and 3 bases from J, leaving 10 bases between. In germline, CDR1 is SGHDN, CDR2 FVKESK. The CDR3 is 15 amino acids. CDR3 residues: CASSQGFTVYNEQFF. CDR3 DNA: TGTGCCAGCAGCCAAGGGTTCACAGTCTACAATGAGCAGTTCTTC.

The rearrangement links TRBV20-1 to TRBJ2-4; D assignment may be TRBD1 or TRBD2 (6 bases each). This CDR3 region has 14 residues. Germline V CDR1 and CDR2: DFQATT, SNEGSKA (reference sequence). V was pared by 2 bases and J by 1 base, with 9 bases between. CDR3 amino acids: CSARRGQAKNIQYF. CDR3 DNA: TGCAGTGCTAGACGGGGGCAGGCCAAAAACATTCAGTACTTC.

With regard to this clonotype: The junction departs from germline at one end; a sequencing error may be responsible. This chain links TRBV5-1 with TRBJ1-1; a possible D gene is TRBD1 (5 bases). The CDR3 has 14 amino acids. Germline V gene lookup returns CDR1 SGHRS and CDR2 YFSETQ. The CDR3 here is CASKPSGGNTEAFF. The CDR3 coding sequence is TGCGCCAGCAAACCGTCCGGGGGGAACACTGAAGCCTTCTTT.

The genes are TRBV2 and TRBJ2-2; tentative D call: TRBD1 (5 bases). Germline V lookup: CDR1 SNHLY, CDR2 FYNNEI. The CDR3 contains 13 residues. Trimming removed 8 bases from V and 8 bases from J, with 15 bases in between. The CDR3 region has the DNA TGTGCCAGCGGGGCAATTCTAAGGGGGGAGCTGTTTTTT. Protein sequence: CASGAILRGELFF. Variable domain in full (rest from reference TRBV2 and TRBJ2-2): EPEVTQTPSHQVTQMGQEVILRCVPISNHLYFYWYRQILGQKVEFLVSFYNNEISEKSEIFDDQFSVERPDGSNFTLKIRSTKLEDSAMYFCASGAILRGELFFGEGSRLTVL.

The sample holds one count of this clonotype. The chain couples TRBV20-1 to TRBJ2-7, with 7 nucleotides matching TRBD2. This CDR3 is 16 amino acids long. CDR1 is DFQATT and CDR2 is SNEGSKA in the germline V gene (reference sequence). The J segment lost 2 bases and the V segment lost 3 bases, leaving 13 bases of the junction unmatched. CDR3 sequence reads: CSARDLFVGGPYEQYF. The CDR3 region has the DNA TGCAGTGCTAGGGACCTTTTCGTGGGAGGGCCCTACGAGCAGTACTTC.

This clonotype was counted at least ten times. The chain carries TRBV6-5 and TRBJ2-1, with 8 bases fitting TRBD1. There are 15 residues in the CDR3. J was trimmed by 6 bases and V by 1 base; bases with no gene match: 5. CDR1 and CDR2 from the germline V gene are MNHEY and SVGAGI. Here the CDR3 DNA reads TGTGCCAGCAGTTACTGGACAGGGTATGGCAATGAGCAGTTCTTC. Translated, it gives CASSYWTGYGNEQFF.

This clonotype has at least ten counts. At one of its ends the junction is not consistent with the germline gene, which may arise from a read error. The chain joins TRBV7-9 to TRBJ2-3; D gene ambiguous. This CDR3 is built from 12 residues. CDR1 is SEHNR, CDR2 FQNEAQ, per germline (reference sequence). CDR3 sequence (DNA): TGTGCCAGCAGCTTGAACTCCCAGCGTTTGGATTTT. This gives the protein CASSLNSQRLDF.

This clonotype turned up a few times. The chain uses TRBV7-9 and TRBJ2-1, with TRBD2 matching 14 bases. The germline gives CDR1 SEHNR, CDR2 FQNEAQ (reference sequence). Losses at the gene ends were 1 base for V and 6 bases for J; bases not matched to a gene: 2. This CDR3 is built from 16 residues. The CDR3 region is CASSLGLAGGFNEQFF. As DNA, the CDR3 is TGTGCCAGCAGCTTAGGACTAGCGGGAGGGTTCAATGAGCAGTTCTTC.

Regarding this clonotype: A read error may explain this, as a much larger clone is one base away. This rearrangement joins TRBV6-5 to TRBJ1-1; a weak D match, TRBD1 (5 bases). The CDR3 is 15 amino acids. Looked up from germline, CDR1 is MNHEY and CDR2 is SVGAGI. CDR3 sequence (DNA): TGTGCCAGCAGTTACTCGAACGTGGGGACGGGTGAAGCTTCCTTT. It codes for CASSYSNVGTGEASF.

Turning to this clonotype: Since no conserved phenylalanine or tryptophan closes the CDR3, a read error is the likely cause. The DNA is omitted, as the CDR3 cannot be located on it reliably, and the CDR3 follows TCRdb's listing. The J gene is TRBJ2-1, the V gene TRBV27; the D call TRBD1 from the table was never checked on the DNA. The germline V gene has CDR1 MNHEY and CDR2 SMNVEV (reference sequence). The CDR3 totals 8 residues, both ends included. The CDR3 is CASSMTGP.

This clonotype appeared many times. The chain recombines TRBV20-1 with TRBJ2-3; D may match TRBD1 or TRBD2 (5 bases each). Germline values: CDR1 DFQATT, CDR2 SNEGSKA (reference sequence). This CDR3 has 14 amino acids. The V gene lost 3 bases and the J gene lost 3 bases, with 13 bases spanning the gap. The CDR3 region is CSARVGGGTDTQYF. DNA for the CDR3: TGCAGTGCTAGGGTTGGGGGTGGTACAGATACGCAGTATTTT.

The V and J genes are TRBV20-1 and TRBJ1-4, with 7 nucleotides matching TRBD1. The V segment lost 3 bases and the J segment 7 bases; nucleotides outside the gene matches: 8. Germline V gene sequence: CDR1 DFQATT, CDR2 SNEGSKA (reference sequence). CDR3 length: 14 residues. The CDR3 reads CSASLPGQSEKLFF. In nucleotides, the CDR3 is TGCAGTGCTAGCTTACCGGGACAGAGTGAAAAACTGTTTTTT.

This clonotype showed up many times. This chain joins TRBV5-1 and TRBJ2-7, with D possibly matching TRBD1 (6 bases). V lost 4 bases, J lost 3 bases, and 11 bases lay in between. This CDR3 is built from 13 residues. Per germline, CDR1 SGHRS and CDR2 YFSETQ. The DNA for the CDR3 is TGCGCCAGCAGCCCGGACAGAGACTACGAGCAGTACTTC. It translates to CASSPDRDYEQYF.